These T cell receptor beta chains were read from a single sample in a study of blood T cell repertoires in COVID-19. Profiling relied on immunoSEQ multiplex PCR, and the TCRdb table lists in-frame clones only, not all of them. The sample lists 300,000 or so clones; 75% to 95% were seen once. The sample consisted of PBMCs or T cells enriched from blood (not recorded which). All receptors come from a woman in her 30s who had recovered from COVID-19. The CDR3 runs from the conserved cysteine through the conserved F or W. A D gene is named only where the DNA matches it firmly. The size of a clone is reported for some rows only, either as once, few or many, or as a class for expanded clones.

D gene: -; J gene: TRBJ1-3; V gene: TRBV27; clone size: -; CDR3 DNA: TGTGCCAGCAGGGGGGGGACAAATGGAAACACCATATATTTT; CDR3 protein: CASRGGTNGNTIYF
D gene: TRBD1; J gene: TRBJ2-4; V gene: TRBV19; clone size: -; CDR3 DNA: TGTGCCAGTAGTGAGAGGTTGGGACAGGCCCATAGTAGAAAAAACATTCAGTACTTC; CDR3 protein: CASSERLGQAHSRKNIQYF
D gene: TRBD1; J gene: TRBJ2-2; V gene: TRBV6-5; clone size: -; CDR3 DNA: TGTGCCAGCAGCCGGACAGGGAGCGGGGAGCTGTTTTTT; CDR3 protein: CASSRTGSGELFF
D gene: -; J gene: TRBJ2-1; V gene: TRBV29-1; clone size: -; CDR3 DNA: TGCAGCGTCGCGGGCGATGAGCAGTTCTTC; CDR3 protein: CSVAGDEQFF
D gene: -; J gene: TRBJ2-1; V gene: TRBV2; clone size: -; CDR3 DNA: TGTGCCAGCAGTGCCACTTCGATCCGGGGTGAGCAGTTCTTC; CDR3 protein: CASSATSIRGEQFF
D gene: TRBD1; J gene: TRBJ1-2; V gene: TRBV28; clone size: -; CDR3 DNA: TGTGCCAGCAAAATCTCAGGGGGTAATGGCTACACCTTC; CDR3 protein: CASKISGGNGYTF
D gene: TRBD1; J gene: TRBJ2-7; V gene: TRBV28; clone size: -; CDR3 DNA: TGTGCCAGCAGTTCCGGGACAGGGTTTGTCTACGAGCAGTACTTC; CDR3 protein: CASSSGTGFVYEQYF
D gene: TRBD2; J gene: TRBJ2-7; V gene: TRBV7-9; clone size: -; CDR3 DNA: TGTGCCAGCAGCTTTCTAGCGGGAGGGCCATACGAGCAGTACTTC; CDR3 protein: CASSFLAGGPYEQYF
D gene: TRBD2; J gene: TRBJ2-2; V gene: TRBV27; clone size: -; CDR3 DNA: TGTGCCAGCAGTCCGGGACTAGCGGGAGGGCGTCGCACCGGGGAGCTGTTTTTT; CDR3 protein: CASSPGLAGGRRTGELFF
D gene: TRBD1; J gene: TRBJ2-7; V gene: TRBV9; clone size: -; CDR3 DNA: TGTGCCAGCAGCGGACGACAGGGGCGCCACGAGCAGTACTTC; CDR3 protein: CASSGRQGRHEQYF
D gene: TRBD1; J gene: TRBJ2-3; V gene: TRBV7-9; clone size: -; CDR3 DNA: TGTGCCAGCAGTACTCTTGCGGGGACAGGGAGAGCAGATACGCAGTATTTT; CDR3 protein: CASSTLAGTGRADTQYF
D gene: -; J gene: TRBJ1-1; V gene: TRBV30; clone size: once; CDR3 DNA: TGTGCCTGGACGCCCCTGACAGGTACTGAAGCTTTCTTT; CDR3 protein: CAWTPLTGTEAFF
D gene: TRBD1; J gene: TRBJ2-5; V gene: TRBV24-1; clone size: -; CDR3 DNA: TGTGCCACCAGTGATCTAGTACAGGGGGTAGAGACCCAGTACTTC; CDR3 protein: CATSDLVQGVETQYF
D gene: -; J gene: TRBJ2-4; V gene: TRBV11-2; clone size: -; CDR3 DNA: TGTGCCAGCAGCTTAGATAGAGGCAATGACATTCAGTACTTC; CDR3 protein: CASSLDRGNDIQYF
D gene: TRBD2; J gene: TRBJ2-2; V gene: TRBV28; clone size: once; CDR3 DNA: TGTGCCAGCAGTTTACTGAGACTAGCGGGAGTAACCGGGGAGCTGTTTTTT; CDR3 protein: CASSLLRLAGVTGELFF
D gene: TRBD2; J gene: TRBJ2-1; V gene: TRBV6-2/TRBV6-3; clone size: -; CDR3 DNA: TGTGCCAGCAGTTATACTAGCGGGAGAGGGAACAATGAGCAGTTCTTC; CDR3 protein: CASSYTSGRGNNEQFF
D gene: -; J gene: TRBJ1-4; V gene: TRBV4-1; clone size: once; CDR3 DNA: TGCGCCAGCAGCCAAGACAGGGACTTAGTCGAAAAACTGTTTTTT; CDR3 protein: CASSQDRDLVEKLFF
D gene: -; J gene: TRBJ2-1; V gene: TRBV6-1; clone size: -; CDR3 DNA: TGTGCCAGCAGTGAATCGAACAGACAGCCCTACAATGAGCAGTTCTTC; CDR3 protein: CASSESNRQPYNEQFF
D gene: TRBD2; J gene: TRBJ2-1; V gene: TRBV20-1; clone size: -; CDR3 DNA: TGCAGTGCTAGTGCAAGCGGGAGTCACGCCAGACAGCAGTTCTTC; CDR3 protein: CSASASGSHARQQFF
D gene: TRBD2; J gene: TRBJ2-1; V gene: TRBV7-6; clone size: -; CDR3 DNA: TGTGCCAGCAGCGTTCGGCGCGGGAGGGGACCCAGGAGCTCCTACAATGAGCAGTTCTTC; CDR3 protein: CASSVRRGRGPRSSYNEQFF
D gene: -; J gene: TRBJ2-5; V gene: TRBV5-4; clone size: -; CDR3 DNA: TGTGCCAGCAGCTTGTCAGGGAATCATGAGACCCAGTACTTC; CDR3 protein: CASSLSGNHETQYF
D gene: -; J gene: TRBJ1-2; V gene: TRBV2; clone size: -; CDR3 DNA: TGTGCCAGCGATCCAGGGAAAGAAGGCTACACCTTC; CDR3 protein: CASDPGKEGYTF
D gene: -; J gene: TRBJ2-6; V gene: TRBV7-3; clone size: few; CDR3 DNA: TGTGCCAGCAGCTTAACGTCAGGGGCCACTGGGGCCAACGTCCTGACTTTC; CDR3 protein: CASSLTSGATGANVLTF
D gene: TRBD2; J gene: TRBJ2-7; V gene: TRBV6-6; clone size: once; CDR3 DNA: TGTGCCACCGGGGGGGCGTACGAGCAGTACTTC; CDR3 protein: CATGGAYEQYF
D gene: TRBD1; J gene: TRBJ1-2; V gene: TRBV7-2; clone size: -; CDR3 DNA: TGTGCCAGCAGTCGGGACAGGGTTGTTGGCTACACCTTC; CDR3 protein: CASSRDRVVGYTF
D gene: TRBD2; J gene: TRBJ2-1; V gene: TRBV3-1/TRBV3-2; clone size: -; CDR3 DNA: TGTGCCAGCAGCCTGGGAGCGGGGAGCAGGTACAATGAGCAGTTCTTC; CDR3 protein: CASSLGAGSRYNEQFF
D gene: -; J gene: TRBJ1-1; V gene: TRBV28; clone size: once; CDR3 DNA: TGTGCCAGCAGTTTGGGGAGTCCCACTGAAGCTTTCTTT; CDR3 protein: CASSLGSPTEAFF